Listed here are 11 T cell receptor beta chains from one sample, sequenced in a study of immune characterization of retroperitoneal liposarcoma. TCRdb re-called the PCR reads through MiXCR, storing one row per CDR3 protein. Altogether under 3,500 distinct CDR3 sequences are present, 27% being singletons, with the ten largest covering roughly a sixth. Sequencing used tumor tissue. The receptor source for this set is a female donor with retroperitoneal liposarcoma.

The genes are TRBV6-5 and TRBJ2-1; possible D gene TRBD2, 6 bases. The CDR3 contains 16 residues. CDR1 is MNHEY, CDR2 SVGAGI, per germline. V shed 6 bases and J shed 5 bases, with 20 bases lying between them. CDR3 amino acids: CASSRYPRDYDNEQFF. Written as DNA, the CDR3 is TGTGCCAGCAGCAGATATCCGCGGGATTACGACAATGAGCAGTTCTTC.

The sample holds a few counts of this clonotype. V gene TRBV24-1 combines with J gene TRBJ2-2; weak D call: TRBD1 (6 bases). Trimming cost V 8 bases and J 2 bases, with 14 bases left between them. Germline assignment: CDR1 KGHDR and CDR2 SFDVKD. The CDR3 has 15 residues. The DNA of the CDR3 is TGTGCCACCACTAGCCCGGACAGCAACACCGGGGAGCTGTTTTTT. This translates into CATTSPDSNTGELFF.

This chain links TRBV19 with TRBJ2-2; D gene unclear. With 5 bases removed from V and 2 bases from J, the gap between germline ends came to 12 bases. The CDR3 contains 15 residues. CDR1 and CDR2 from the germline V gene are LNHDA and SQIVND (reference sequence). The CDR3, as DNA: TGTGCCAGTAGTCCCCAATTTAGTAACACCGGGGAGCTGTTTTTT. It specifies CASSPQFSNTGELFF.

The rearrangement links TRBV28 to TRBJ2-1, with 7 bases fitting TRBD1. Germline V CDR1 and CDR2: MDHEN, SYDVKM. CDR3 size: 13 residues. Trimming at V came to 7 bases and at J to 5 bases, leaving 5 bases not matched to a gene. This CDR3 reads CASTLGGHNEQFF. The CDR3 coding sequence is TGTGCCAGCACCTTAGGGGGCCACAATGAGCAGTTCTTC.

This clonotype showed up just a few times. This chain connects TRBV6-1 to TRBJ2-1; 8 bases line up with TRBD2. The CDR3 is 14 residues long. The V segment lost 6 bases and the J segment 10 bases; nucleotides outside the gene matches: 11. Looked up from germline, CDR1 is MNHNS and CDR2 is SASEGT. The CDR3 nucleotides read TGTGCCAGCAGCCGCGGGGGGACCTTCGACGAGCAGTTCTTC. This encodes CASSRGGTFDEQFF.

This clonotype was found a few times. The CDR3: CASSPRSGFGAKNIQYF. The CDR3 nucleotides read TGTGCCAGCAGCCCCCGGAGTGGGTTTGGGGCCAAAAACATTCAGTACTTC. The chain recombines TRBV27 with TRBJ2-4; unclear D gene. Per germline, CDR1 MNHEY and CDR2 SMNVEV (reference sequence). This CDR3 is built from 17 residues. V was cut by 6 bases and J by 1 base, with 19 bases left in between.

The rearrangement links TRBV7-2 to TRBJ1-6, with D perhaps matching TRBD1 (5 bases). Trimming stripped 1 base from V and 7 bases from J, with 14 bases between. Germline V gene lookup returns CDR1 SGHTA and CDR2 FQGNSA. The CDR3 runs to 16 residues. CDR3 protein: CASSLGGQGSNSPLHF. The CDR3 bases are TGTGCCAGCAGCTTAGGAGGGCAGGGTTCGAATTCACCCCTCCACTTT.

In its sample, this clonotype ranks as medium-sized. In nucleotides, the CDR3 is TGCGCCAGCAGCCAAGGCAGGGTTACTAGCACAGATACGCAGTATTTT. It codes for CASSQGRVTSTDTQYF. This rearrangement joins TRBV4-1 to TRBJ2-3; perhaps TRBD1 as D (5 bases). This CDR3 has 16 residues. CDR1 MGHRA and CDR2 YSYEKL come from the germline V gene. Between the trimmed V and J ends, which lost 1 base and 0 bases, there was a span of 11 bases.

This clonotype is judged large. V is TRBV12-3 or TRBV12-4 and J is TRBJ1-5, with no clear D. The V end was cut by 2 bases, the J end by 4 bases, with 6 bases between. The CDR3 sequence is 13 residues long. The CDR3 sequence is CASSLRENQPQHF. CDR3 DNA: TGTGCCAGCAGTTTACGGGAGAATCAGCCCCAGCATTTT.

The V gene is TRBV7-2, the J gene TRBJ2-1; 10 nucleotides match TRBD2. The J call may be faulty, since TRBJ2-7 better matches the DNA end. The CDR3 runs 15 residues. Germline values: CDR1 SGHTA, CDR2 FQGNSA. CDR3 protein: CASSRTSGAYNEQYF. For the CDR3, the DNA is TGTGCCAGCAGCCGGACTAGCGGCGCCTACAATGAGCAGTACTTC.

The V call is TRBV7-6, the J call TRBJ2-1, with 7 bases fitting TRBD2. Trimming removed 5 bases from V and 5 bases from J; junction bases left unmatched: 12. This CDR3 region has 16 residues. CDR1 and CDR2 (germline): SGHVS, FNYEAQ. DNA for the CDR3: TGTGCCAGCAGCGCCTTCAGGCTAGCGGACCACAATGAGCAGTTCTTC. Translated, it gives CASSAFRLADHNEQFF.